This TCR beta chain was profiled in a study of Graves' ophthalmopathy and Graves' hyperthyroidism. Points from the study as a whole: Its predictions of ophthalmopathy progression gave the model 70.59% sensitivity and 72% to 85% specificity.

Amplification from RNA transcripts yielded the TCR beta CDR3 regions. Following a first-round RT-PCR that used HTBI primers, a second-round multiplex PCR was carried out. TCRdb used MiXCR to reprocess the multiplex PCR reads, holding one entry per CDR3 protein. This sample yields just over 600,000 distinct CDR3 sequences, of which about a fifth are seen a single time; about 6.6% belongs to the top ten. About this clonotype: The antigen is unknown.

The sample consisted of peripheral blood. This receptor was taken from a woman aged 18-35 years with stable Graves' hyperthyroidism. Some clones in this sample may be carry-over from other donors' samples.

The CDR3 DNA is TGCAGCGTTGAGGGGGATCACAGGAGAAGTGGCTACACCTTC. Its protein product is CSVEGDHRRSGYTF. The chain recombines TRBV29-1 with TRBJ1-2; maybe TRBD1 (5 bases). CDR1 SQVTM and CDR2 ANQGSEA come from the germline V gene. Trimming stripped 3 bases from V and 7 bases from J, with 18 bases between. The length of the CDR3 is 14 residues.